This record concerns one T cell receptor (beta chain) sequence. The antigen remains undetermined. Germline loops: CDR1 SGHTA, CDR2 FQGNSA. Trimming removed 1 base from V and 3 bases from J, with 10 bases in between. The CDR3 is 15 amino acids. A 5'RACE reaction primed in the constant segment made cDNA libraries of TCR alpha and TCR beta, and these carried sample barcodes and UMIs. One entry per CDR3 protein, called by TCRdb with MiXCR from the 5' RACE reads. The sample consists of more than 450,000 distinct CDR3 sequences, roughly 17% of them appearing once. The data were taken from a study of T-cell memory formation after mild COVID-19. General study results and limits: Some clones that responded turned up in pre-infection memory, which suggests that cross-reactive memory joined in. Largely, contracting CD4+ clones fell within CM and EM, and contracting CD8+ clones within EMRA.

The sample consisted of PBMCs or a T cell subset sorted from them (not recorded which). The chain joins TRBV7-2 to TRBJ1-5; no clear D gene. The TCR sequence derives from an adult woman who had mild COVID-19 (a few samples of this study predate the infection). Cell type and time point are not known. The CDR3, as DNA: TGTGCCAGCAGCTTAGTACGGGTGGCCAATCAGCCCCAGCATTTT. This encodes CASSLVRVANQPQHF. The entire variable domain, with the rest obtained from reference TRBV7-2 and TRBJ1-5, is as follows: GAGVSQSPSNKVTEKGKDVELRCDPISGHTALYWYRQSLGQGLEFLIYFQGNSAPDKSGLPSDRFSAERTGGSVSTLTIQRTQQEDSAVYLCASSLVRVANQPQHFGDGTRLSIL.